This TCR beta chain was observed in a study of T cell responses to AZD1222 COVID-19 vaccine. TCRdb keeps only in-frame clones here, not all; method: immunoSEQ multiplex PCR. The sample contains roughly 140,000 clones, approximately 91% of which appear only once. Germline V CDR1 and CDR2: SNHLY, FYNNEI. The V gene lost 4 bases and the J gene lost 8 bases, with 11 bases spanning the gap. The CDR3 has 13 amino acids. V is TRBV2 and J is TRBJ2-2, with D tentatively TRBD2 (5 bases). The input for sequencing was peripheral blood, taken 28 days after the second AZD1222 dose. This clonotype originated in an adult who received the AZD1222 COVID-19 vaccine. In DNA form, the CDR3 reads TGTGCCAGCAGTGGTTCAGGAGGAGGGGAGCTGTTTTTT. Translating gives CASSGSGGGELFF.